This T cell receptor (beta chain) originates from a study of blood T cell repertoires in COVID-19. The V and J ends lost 0 bases and 7 bases respectively, with 13 bases between them. The CDR3 runs to 14 residues. Germline V gives CDR1 LGHDT, CDR2 YNNKEL (reference sequence). Everyone who took part was roughly 18 to 95 years old, and they came from some 23 US areas. Using immunoSEQ multiplex PCR, the repertoire was profiled, and TCRdb retains in-frame clones only, with some absent. The sample has a few hundred thousand clones; around nine tenths are singletons. The clonotype comes from a woman in her thirties or forties who had recovered from COVID-19. The sequencing sample was made of PBMCs or T cells enriched from blood (not recorded which). The J gene is TRBJ2-7, the V gene TRBV3-1 (or the pseudogene TRBV3-2); perhaps TRBD2 as D (7 bases). The CDR3 reads CASSQDRGAREQYF. CDR3 bases: TGTGCCAGCAGCCAAGATCGGGGGGCACGGGAGCAGTACTTC.